The 10 T cell receptor beta chains listed next were all sequenced from one sample in a study of a mutant IDH1 vaccine in newly diagnosed glioma. Noted time point: week 5, during vaccination. What each vaccine dose contained was 300 ug of mutant IDH1 20-mer peptide, accompanied by topical imiquimod. No cognate antigen is known for these TCRs. Profiled with immunoSEQ multiplex PCR; TCRdb holds only in-frame clones, not every one. The top ten hold 5.5% of the sample, which has tens of thousands of clones, 75% to 80% seen once. Sequencing used PBMCs, obtained from a glioma patient whose treatment included an IDH1 peptide vaccine. Source of these receptors: a man in his forties with glioma.

The rearrangement uses TRBV5-4 and TRBJ2-2; TRBD1 might be the D (5 bases). The V end lost 3 bases, the J end lost 0 bases, and 12 bases lay between the germline ends. The CDR3 consists of 16 residues. CDR1 SGHNT and CDR2 YYREEE come from the germline V gene (reference sequence). This CDR3 reads CASSSQGPPNTGELFF. CDR3 in DNA: TGTGCCAGCAGCTCGCAGGGTCCTCCGAACACCGGGGAGCTGTTTTTT.

This clone showed up just once. The chain recombines TRBV5-1 with TRBJ2-5; D is possibly TRBD1 (6 bases). Per the germline V gene, CDR1 is SGHRS and CDR2 is YFSETQ. With 0 bases removed from V and 5 bases from J, the gap between germline ends came to 17 bases. The CDR3 consists of 16 residues. CDR3 nucleotide sequence: TGCGCCAGCAGCTTGGCCCCTGTAGGGGGTGGGGAGACCCAGTACTTC. The encoded protein is CASSLAPVGGGETQYF.

The V call is TRBV30, the J call TRBJ1-2; possible D gene TRBD1, 6 bases. Germline V gives CDR1 GTSNPN, CDR2 SVGIG (reference sequence). The CDR3 sequence is 14 residues long. Trimming removed 0 bases from V and 4 bases from J, with 12 bases in between. The CDR3 DNA sequence: TGTGCCTGGAGTGTAGGAGGGGGGACCTATGGCTACACCTTC. It codes for CAWSVGGGTYGYTF.

The V and J genes are TRBV19 and TRBJ2-1; 10 bases align to TRBD2. The V segment lost 5 bases and the J segment 2 bases; nucleotides outside the gene matches: 3. Per the germline V gene, CDR1 is LNHDA and CDR2 is SQIVND (reference sequence). The CDR3 covers 15 residues. CDR3 DNA sequence: TGTGCCAGTAGTGTAACTAGCGGGGCCTACAATGAGCAGTTCTTC. Translating gives CASSVTSGAYNEQFF.

The chain joins TRBV7-9 to TRBJ1-1; possible D gene TRBD1, 5 bases. From germline, CDR1 is SEHNR and CDR2 FQNEAQ (reference sequence). Trimming removed 5 bases from V and 4 bases from J, with 14 bases in between. The CDR3 covers 14 residues. The CDR3 DNA follows: TGTGCCAGCAGCCAAGACAGATTCAGCACTGAAGCTTTCTTT. This encodes CASSQDRFSTEAFF.

This chain links TRBV5-1 with TRBJ2-7; 9 bases agree with TRBD1. V shed 4 bases and J 6 bases; nucleotides not matched to a gene: 20. This CDR3 is 18 amino acids long. CDR1 is SGHRS, CDR2 YFSETQ, per germline. The CDR3 reads CASSRNGGMGQGWSEQYF. DNA for the CDR3: TGCGCCAGCAGCCGAAATGGGGGGATGGGACAGGGTTGGTCCGAGCAGTACTTC.

V usage is TRBV18 and J usage is TRBJ1-2, with a weak D call TRBD1 (6 bases). V was pared by 6 bases and J by 6 bases, with 26 bases between. The CDR3 has 17 amino acids. CDR1 and CDR2 (germline): KGHSH, LQKENI. CDR3 protein: CASSQVAGEPPAHGYTF. The DNA of the CDR3 is TGTGCCAGCTCTCAAGTGGCAGGGGAGCCCCCCGCGCATGGCTACACCTTC.

There are a few counts of this clone. This chain links TRBV29-1 with TRBJ1-1, with D uncertain. This CDR3 has 13 residues. Germline loops: CDR1 SQVTM, CDR2 ANQGSEA. Trimming shortened V by 4 bases and J by 5 bases, and 14 bases separated the two germline ends. The CDR3 nucleotides are TGCAGCGTTGTCGGGTTTTCGAGAACTGAAGCTTTCTTT. Protein sequence: CSVVGFSRTEAFF. Variable domain in full (rest from reference TRBV29-1 and TRBJ1-1): SAVISQKPSRDICQRGTSLTIQCQVDSQVTMMFWYRQQPGQSLTLIATANQGSEATYESGFVIDKFPISRPNLTFSTLTVSNMSPEDSSIYLCSVVGFSRTEAFFGQGTRLTVV.

V is TRBV5-1 and J is TRBJ2-3; D call uncertain. V shed 0 bases and J shed 2 bases, with 10 bases lying between them. This CDR3 contains 15 residues. The germline CDR1 and CDR2 sequences are SGHRS and YFSETQ. CDR3 residues: CASSLGPVNTDTQYF. The DNA of the CDR3 is TGCGCCAGCAGCTTGGGGCCGGTGAACACAGATACGCAGTATTTT.

The chain joins TRBV5-1 to TRBJ1-3; D perhaps matches TRBD1 (5 bases). Trimming left V 7 bases short and J 2 bases short, with 10 bases between. The length of the CDR3 is 13 residues. Germline loops: CDR1 SGHRS, CDR2 YFSETQ. The CDR3 protein is CASRDSPGNTIYF. In DNA form, the CDR3 reads TGCGCCAGCCGAGACAGTCCTGGAAACACCATATATTTT.